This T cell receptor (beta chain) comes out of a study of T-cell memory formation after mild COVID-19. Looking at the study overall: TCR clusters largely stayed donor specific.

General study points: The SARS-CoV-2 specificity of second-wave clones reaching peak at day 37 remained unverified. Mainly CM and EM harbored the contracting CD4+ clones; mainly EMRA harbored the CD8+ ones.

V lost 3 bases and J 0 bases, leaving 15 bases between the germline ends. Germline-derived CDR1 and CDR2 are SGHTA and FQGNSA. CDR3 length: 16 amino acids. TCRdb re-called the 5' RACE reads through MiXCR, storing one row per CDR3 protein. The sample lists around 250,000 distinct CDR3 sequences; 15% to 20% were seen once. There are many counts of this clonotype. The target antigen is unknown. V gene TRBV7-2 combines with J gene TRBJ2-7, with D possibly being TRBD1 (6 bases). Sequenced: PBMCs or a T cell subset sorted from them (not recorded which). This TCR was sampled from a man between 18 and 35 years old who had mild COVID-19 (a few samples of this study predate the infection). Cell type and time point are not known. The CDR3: CASSFLRGFRSYEQYF. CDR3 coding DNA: TGTGCCAGCAGCTTCCTCAGGGGTTTCCGCTCCTACGAGCAGTACTTC.